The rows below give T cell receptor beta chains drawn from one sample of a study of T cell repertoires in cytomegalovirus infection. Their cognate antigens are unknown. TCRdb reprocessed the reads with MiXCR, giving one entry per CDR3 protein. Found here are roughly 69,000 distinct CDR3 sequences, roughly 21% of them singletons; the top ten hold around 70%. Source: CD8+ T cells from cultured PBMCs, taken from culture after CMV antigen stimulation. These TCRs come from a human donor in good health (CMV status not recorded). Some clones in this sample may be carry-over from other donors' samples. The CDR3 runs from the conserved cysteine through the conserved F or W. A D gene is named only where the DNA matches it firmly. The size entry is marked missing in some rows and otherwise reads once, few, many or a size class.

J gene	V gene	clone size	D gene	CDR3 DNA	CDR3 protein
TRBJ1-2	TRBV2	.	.	TGTGCCAGCAAAGGGGAGGGAGCTGGCTACACCTTC	CASKGEGAGYTF
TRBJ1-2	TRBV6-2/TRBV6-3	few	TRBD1	TGTGCCAGCAGAACTGAAATTTACAGGGGCGATTTCTATGGCTACACCTTC	CASRTEIYRGDFYGYTF
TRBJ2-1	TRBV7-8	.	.	TGTGCCAGCAGCTTCAGGAGGGCGGGTTCCAATGAGCAGTTCTTC	CASSFRRAGSNEQFF
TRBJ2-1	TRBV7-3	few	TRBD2	TGTGCCAGCAGCTTAGCTAGCGGGGGAGATGAGCAGTTCTTC	CASSLASGGDEQFF
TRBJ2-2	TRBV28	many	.	TGTGCCAGCAGTTTATTTAGCGCATCCGGGGAGCTGTTTTTT	CASSLFSASGELFF
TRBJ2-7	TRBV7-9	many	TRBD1	TGTGCCAGCTTCCGGGACAGCTCCTACGAGCAGTACTTC	CASFRDSSYEQYF
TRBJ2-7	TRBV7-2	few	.	TGTGCCAGCAGCTTGGGACGGCTTAGCTCCTACGAGCAGTACTTC	CASSLGRLSSYEQYF
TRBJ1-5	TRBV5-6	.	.	TGTGCCAGCAGCTTGGGGCAGAGAGGGGTCCAGCATTTT	CASSLGQRGVQHF
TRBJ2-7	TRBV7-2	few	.	TGTGCCAGCAGCTTAGCGGGCGGGTCCCTCGGTAACGAGCAGTACTTC	CASSLAGGSLGNEQYF
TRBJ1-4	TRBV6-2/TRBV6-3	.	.	TGTGCCAGCAGAACTCCGGGACGGATTAATGAAAAACTGTTTTTT	CASRTPGRINEKLFF
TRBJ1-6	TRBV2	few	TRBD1	TGTGCCAGCAGAGAGACAGGGTGGGCTTCACCCCTCCACTTT	CASRETGWASPLHF
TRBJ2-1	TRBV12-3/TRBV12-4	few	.	TGTGCCAGCAGCCTCGACAGCTACGCGGGCAATGAGCAGTTCTTC	CASSLDSYAGNEQFF
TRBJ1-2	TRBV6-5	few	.	TGTGCCAGCAGTTACTCGACTACAGGACTCCTTTATGGCTACACCTTC	CASSYSTTGLLYGYTF
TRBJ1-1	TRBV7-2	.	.	TGTGCCAGCGGGGTAACACTCCCTGAAGCTTTCTTT	CASGVTLPEAFF
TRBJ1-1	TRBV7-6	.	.	TGTGCCAGCAGCTCGCGGACAGCATTGAACACTGAAGCTTTCTTT	CASSSRTALNTEAFF
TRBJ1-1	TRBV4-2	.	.	TGTGCCAGCAGCCCGGGACGTCTGAGCACTGAAGCTTTCTTT	CASSPGRLSTEAFF
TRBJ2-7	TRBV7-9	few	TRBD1	TGTGCCAGCAGCGAACAGGGGGCCTACGAGCAGTACTTC	CASSEQGAYEQYF
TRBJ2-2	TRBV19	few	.	TGTGCCAGTAGTCTCCGCGGGAACACCGGGGAGCTGTTTTTT	CASSLRGNTGELFF
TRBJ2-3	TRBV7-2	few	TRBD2	TGTGCCAGCAGCCTCCCCGGGACTAGCGGGAGGGTGGTGGCGGATACGCAGTATTTT	CASSLPGTSGRVVADTQYF
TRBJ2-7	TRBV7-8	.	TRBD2	TGTGCCAGCAGCACCTCAATCGGGCTAGCGGACTACGAGCAGTACTTC	CASSTSIGLADYEQYF
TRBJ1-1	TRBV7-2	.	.	TGTGCCAGCAGCTTAAAACAGCACACTGAAGCTTTCTTT	CASSLKQHTEAFF
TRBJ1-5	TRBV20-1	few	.	TGCAGTGCTAGAGATCCGGCCAGTCCGCCCCAGCATTTT	CSARDPASPPQHF
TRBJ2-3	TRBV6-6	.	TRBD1	TGTGCCAGCAGTGGGCAGACAGGGTTCCCAGATACGCAGTATTTT	CASSGQTGFPDTQYF
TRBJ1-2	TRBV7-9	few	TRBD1	TGTGCCACGAGGGGGGACAGGGGGATGTATGGCTACACCTTC	CATRGDRGMYGYTF
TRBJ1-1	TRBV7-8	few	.	TGTGCCAGCAGCTTAGGTGGGGGATGGGGTGAAGCTTTCTTT	CASSLGGGWGEAFF
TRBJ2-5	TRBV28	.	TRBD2	TGTGCCAGCAGGTCCGGGACTAGCAATTGGGGACAAGAGACCCAGTACTTC	CASRSGTSNWGQETQYF
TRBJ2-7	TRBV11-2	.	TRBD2	TGTGCCAGCAGCCTTCTAGCGGGGGGGAAGGACGAGCAGTACTTC	CASSLLAGGKDEQYF
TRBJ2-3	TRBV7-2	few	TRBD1	TGTGCCAGCAGCTTAGACCCAGGGGGCTCAGATACGCAGTATTTT	CASSLDPGGSDTQYF
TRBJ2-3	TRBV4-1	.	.	TGCGCCAGCAGCCAAGAGGGTAGTTTGGATACGCAGTATTTT	CASSQEGSLDTQYF
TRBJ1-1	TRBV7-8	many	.	TGTGCCAGCAGCCCGTGGGGGACTACGAACACTGAAGCTTTCTTT	CASSPWGTTNTEAFF
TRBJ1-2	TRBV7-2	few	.	TGTGCCAGCAGCCCTAGTGCAGGTTCAGGGGCTAACTATGGCTACACCTTC	CASSPSAGSGANYGYTF
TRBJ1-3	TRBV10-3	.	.	TGTGCCACAGACAGTTCCTCTGGAAACACCATATATTTT	CATDSSSGNTIYF
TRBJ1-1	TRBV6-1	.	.	TGTGCCAGCAGTGAATGGACGGCTCGCACTGAAGCTTTCTTT	CASSEWTARTEAFF
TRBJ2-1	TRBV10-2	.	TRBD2	TGCGCCAGCAGGACTAGCGGGGTACACCCCGCCTACAATGAGCAGTTCTTC	CASRTSGVHPAYNEQFF
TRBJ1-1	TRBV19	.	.	TGTGCCAGTAGTATTTACGGGGTTTCAAACACTGAAGCTTTCTTT	CASSIYGVSNTEAFF
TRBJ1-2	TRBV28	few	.	TGTGCCAGCCGGAGCTATGGCTACACCTTC	CASRSYGYTF
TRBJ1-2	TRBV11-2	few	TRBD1	TGTGCCAGCAGTGACCTGACAGGGGGGAACTATGGCTACACCTTC	CASSDLTGGNYGYTF
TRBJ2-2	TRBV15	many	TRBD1	TGTGCCACCAGCAGAGATTGGGGGACAGGGGCCACCGGGGAGCTGTTTTTT	CATSRDWGTGATGELFF
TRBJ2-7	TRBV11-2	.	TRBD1	TGTGCCAGCAGCTTATGGGACAGAGACTACGAGCAGTACTTC	CASSLWDRDYEQYF
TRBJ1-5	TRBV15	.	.	TGTGCCACCAGCAGATCCCAAAACAGGGCGAATCAGCCCCAGCATTTT	CATSRSQNRANQPQHF
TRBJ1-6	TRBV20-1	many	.	TGCAGTGCTAGAACGGCAGCATATAATTCACCCCTCCACTTT	CSARTAAYNSPLHF
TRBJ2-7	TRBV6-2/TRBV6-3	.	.	TGTGCCAGCAGTACAGGCTCCTACGAGCAGTACTTC	CASSTGSYEQYF
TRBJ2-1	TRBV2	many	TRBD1	TGTGCCAGCAGTGAATTAGAAGGACAGGGCTGGAATGAGCAGTTCTTC	CASSELEGQGWNEQFF
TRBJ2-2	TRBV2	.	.	TGTGCCAGGTCCAATACAGGGAGCGACGACGGGGAGCTGTTTTTT	CARSNTGSDDGELFF
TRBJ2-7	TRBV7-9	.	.	TGTGCCAGCAGCTTAGCGAAATTAGACAGCGGAAGATTCTACGAGCAGTACTTC	CASSLAKLDSGRFYEQYF
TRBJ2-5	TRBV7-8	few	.	TGTGCCAGCAGATCCGGAGCGTACCAAGAGACCCAGTACTTC	CASRSGAYQETQYF
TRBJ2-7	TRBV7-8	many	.	TGTGCCAGCAGCTTAGCCCCCCAAGGGGGAACTTACGAGCAGTACTTC	CASSLAPQGGTYEQYF
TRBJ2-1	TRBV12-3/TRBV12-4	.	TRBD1	TGTGCCAGCAGTATTACCGGGACAGCCTACAATGAGCAGTTCTTC	CASSITGTAYNEQFF
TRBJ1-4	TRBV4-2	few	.	TGTGCCAGCAGCCAAGAAAGGATTGCAACTAATGAAAAACTGTTTTTT	CASSQERIATNEKLFF
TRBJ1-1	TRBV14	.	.	TGTGCCAGCAGCCCGGTTGGCAGGGGGAACACTGAAGCTTTCTTT	CASSPVGRGNTEAFF